Below, 21 T cell receptor beta chains from the same sample are listed, as sequenced in a study of spatial heterogeneity in lung cancer. General study points: Mutation tallies in tumors tracked expanded intratumoral alpha and beta TCR counts.

The time point is: sample taken at primary tumor resection. TCRdb re-called the 5' RACE reads through MiXCR, storing one row per CDR3 protein. The sample has roughly 5,300 distinct CDR3 sequences, 8.4% seen once. The antigens for these receptors are not known. Sequenced material: lung tumor tissue, taken at surgery. These receptors were collected from a female donor with early-stage non-small cell lung cancer.

This clonotype is classed as medium-sized. The gene calls are TRBV7-2 and TRBJ1-4, with D possibly TRBD1 on 5 matching bases. The CDR3 has 13 amino acids. V was trimmed by 7 bases and J by 3 bases, leaving 9 bases between them. Germline V gene data show CDR1 as SGHTA and CDR2 as FQGNSA. The CDR3 region is CASNGGANEKLFF. In nucleotides, the CDR3 is TGTGCCAGCAATGGAGGGGCTAATGAAAAACTGTTTTTT.

By share, this clonotype ranks as hyperexpanded (1% or more). V and J are TRBV15 and TRBJ2-3; the D is unclear. CDR1 is LNHNV, CDR2 YYDKDF, per germline (reference sequence). V lost 0 bases and J lost 14, with 6 bases in between. This CDR3 comprises 10 residues. Here the CDR3 reads CATSRDRVYF. DNA for the CDR3: TGTGCCACCAGCAGAGATAGGGTGTATTTT.

The table lists this clonotype with many counts. The gene calls are TRBV20-1 and TRBJ2-3; 8 positions match TRBD2. The J segment lost 4 bases and the V segment lost 1 base, leaving 4 bases of the junction unmatched. Germline V gene lookup returns CDR1 DFQATT and CDR2 SNEGSKA (reference sequence). The CDR3 sequence is 14 residues long. CDR3: CSARVAGYADTQYF. The CDR3 DNA is TGCAGTGCTAGAGTAGCGGGGTATGCAGATACGCAGTATTTT.

This clonotype was seen more than once but under ten times. This chain uses TRBV2 with TRBJ2-3; a possible D gene is TRBD2 (5 bases). This CDR3 spans 14 amino acids. V was pared by 6 bases and J by 1 base, with 11 bases between. Germline V lookup: CDR1 SNHLY, CDR2 FYNNEI. The CDR3, as DNA: TGTGCCAGCAGCCGGGAACATCGCACAGATACGCAGTATTTT. It codes for CASSREHRTDTQYF.

This clonotype was counted at least ten times. This chain uses TRBV19 with TRBJ2-2, with D possibly being TRBD1 or TRBD2 (5 bases each). The CDR3 loop spans 16 amino acids. Germline V gene data show CDR1 as LNHDA and CDR2 as SQIVND (reference sequence). The germline V and J ends were trimmed by 0 bases and 0 bases, with 8 bases remaining between them. In DNA, the CDR3 is TGTGCCAGTAGTATAGACCCGGGACCGAACACCGGGGAGCTGTTTTTT. Protein: CASSIDPGPNTGELFF.

Ten or more counts support this clonotype. The chain uses TRBV27 and TRBJ2-3; the D is unclear. Germline assignment: CDR1 MNHEY and CDR2 SMNVEV (reference sequence). With 4 bases removed from V and 0 bases from J, the gap between germline ends came to 8 bases. CDR3 size: 14 residues. The CDR3 coding sequence is TGTGCCAGCAGTTCGGGCTTTAGCACAGATACGCAGTATTTT. Protein: CASSSGFSTDTQYF.

On this clonotype: A much larger clone differs from this one at a single base, so this may be a read error. The chain combines TRBV3-1 with TRBJ2-5; 7 bases match TRBD1. V trimming: 4 bases; J trimming: 4 bases; junction bases outside the gene matches: 9. CDR1 and CDR2 from the germline V gene are LGHDT and YNNKEL (reference sequence). This CDR3 spans 15 amino acids. CDR3 DNA sequence: TGTGCCAGCAGCCGAGCCCAAAACAGGGGAGAGACCCAGTACTTC. Translating gives CASSRAQNRGETQYF.

The chain combines TRBV3-1 with TRBJ2-1, with D uncertain. This CDR3 contains 13 residues. Per the germline V gene, CDR1 is LGHDT and CDR2 is YNNKEL (reference sequence). Trimming cost V 6 bases and J 5 bases, with 11 bases left between them. DNA for the CDR3: TGTGCCAGCAGAACGCTAGGGAACAATGAGCAGTTCTTC. As protein: CASRTLGNNEQFF.

This clonotype was observed at least ten times. V is TRBV9 and J is TRBJ2-7; tentatively, D is TRBD1 (5 bases). CDR1 and CDR2 (germline): SGDLS, YYNGEE. V dropped 0 bases and J dropped 4 bases, with 11 bases sitting between them. This CDR3 spans 14 amino acids. CDR3 nucleotide sequence: TGTGCCAGCAGCGTAGCCAGCCAGGGATACGAGCAGTACTTC. Protein product: CASSVASQGYEQYF.

This clonotype qualifies as medium-sized. This rearrangement joins TRBV7-9 to TRBJ1-1, with a weak D call TRBD1 (6 bases). V gave up 9 bases and J gave up 3 bases, with 20 bases separating them. This CDR3 region has 15 residues. Germline V gene sequence: CDR1 SEHNR, CDR2 FQNEAQ (reference sequence). The CDR3 sequence is CASQIAGGWDTEAFF. CDR3 DNA: TGTGCCAGTCAAATAGCGGGGGGCTGGGACACTGAAGCTTTCTTT.

The sample holds many counts of this clonotype. The junction and the germline gene differ at one end; a read error may be behind it. This rearrangement joins TRBV6-6 to TRBJ2-1, with 13 bases that match TRBD2. The CDR3 length is 17 residues. CDR1 MNHNY and CDR2 SVGAGI come from the germline V gene (reference sequence). The CDR3, as DNA: TGTGCCAGCACCCACCGTAGACTAGCGGGAGGTTTAAAAAATGAGCAGTTC. Translating gives CASTHRRLAGGLKNEQF.

This clonotype was counted many times. The CDR3 reads CASSLANRGNIGYTF. DNA for the CDR3: TGTGCCAGCAGCTTGGCAAACAGGGGTAATATAGGCTACACCTTC. This chain links TRBV5-4 with TRBJ1-2; 7 bases match TRBD1. The V segment lost 0 bases and the J segment 8 bases; nucleotides outside the gene matches: 10. CDR3 length: 15 amino acids. Germline lookup yields CDR1 SGHNT and CDR2 YYREEE (reference sequence).

In this sample, this clonotype turned up many times. This sequence joins TRBV5-1 and TRBJ2-2; TRBD2 aligns across 11 bases. The CDR3 sequence is 16 residues long. CDR1 SGHRS and CDR2 YFSETQ come from the germline V gene. V lost 6 bases, J lost 6 bases, and 10 bases stayed unmatched. CDR3 sequence: CASIQEPGLAAGELFF. Written as DNA, the CDR3 is TGCGCCAGCATTCAAGAGCCGGGACTAGCGGCCGGGGAGCTGTTTTTT. Together with reference TRBV5-1 and TRBJ2-2, the CDR3 gives the full variable domain: KAGVTQTPRYLIKTRGQQVTLSCSPISGHRSVSWYQQTPGQGLQFLFEYFSETQRNKGNFPGRFSGRQFSNSRSEMNVSTLELGDSALYLCASIQEPGLAAGELFFGEGSRLTVL.

This clonotype was recorded many times. The gene calls are TRBV7-9 and TRBJ1-2; D is unresolved. This CDR3 contains 13 residues. The germline V and J ends were trimmed by 2 bases and 8 bases, with 12 bases remaining between them. From germline, CDR1 is SEHNR and CDR2 FQNEAQ (reference sequence). CDR3 bases: TGTGCCAGCAGCTTAAAGGGTTCCGGGGGCTACACCTTC. It specifies CASSLKGSGGYTF.

This clonotype showed up many times. The CDR3 bases are TGTGCCAGCAGCCAAGATGGGGCGGGAGGGCGCAAGGAGCAGTTCTTC. Its translation: CASSQDGAGGRKEQFF. The V and J genes are TRBV3-1 and TRBJ2-1; TRBD2 matches at 9 bases. CDR3 length equals 16 residues. Germline V CDR1 and CDR2: LGHDT, YNNKEL (reference sequence). The J segment lost 10 bases and the V segment lost 0 bases, leaving 10 bases of the junction unmatched.

This clonotype rates as medium-sized. The chain couples TRBV29-1 to TRBJ1-1, with D perhaps matching TRBD1 (6 bases). Germline loops: CDR1 SQVTM, CDR2 ANQGSEA. The V and J ends lost 3 bases and 3 bases respectively, with 11 bases between them. This CDR3 has 13 residues. CDR3 in DNA: TGCAGCGTTGACGGGGGGGCTGACACTGAAGCTTTCTTT. Translating gives CSVDGGADTEAFF.

This clonotype was observed many times. CDR3 DNA sequence: TGTGCCAGCAGCCCGGACAGGGACTCCTACAATGAGCAGTTCTTC. Translated, it gives CASSPDRDSYNEQFF. V usage is TRBV6-5 and J usage is TRBJ2-1; 8 bases fit TRBD1. This CDR3 is 15 amino acids long. Germline loops: CDR1 MNHEY, CDR2 SVGAGI. J was trimmed by 0 bases and V by 6 bases; bases with no gene match: 4.

By sample share, this clonotype is hyperexpanded. CDR3 nucleotides: TGCGCCAGCAGCCAAGATAGGGCTGAAGCTTTCTTT. This translates into CASSQDRAEAFF. The chain employs TRBV4-1 and TRBJ1-1; the D is unclear. CDR1 and CDR2 (germline): MGHRA, YSYEKL. This CDR3 contains 12 residues. The germline V and J ends were trimmed by 0 bases and 6 bases, with 5 bases remaining between them.

The chain joins TRBV24-1 to TRBJ1-5, with D maybe TRBD1 (5 bases). Per germline, CDR1 KGHDR and CDR2 SFDVKD. This CDR3 region has 19 residues. V gave up 4 bases and J gave up 3 bases, with 24 bases separating them. The CDR3 region has the DNA TGTGCCACCAGTGACCAACCAATGACTCTGGGGGAGGTCAATCAGCCCCAGCATTTT. Encoded protein: CATSDQPMTLGEVNQPQHF.

This clonotype ranks as medium-sized. V is TRBV28 and J is TRBJ2-2; D ambiguous. CDR1 is MDHEN and CDR2 is SYDVKM in the germline V gene. The CDR3 consists of 16 residues. V dropped 6 bases and J dropped 1 base, with 15 bases sitting between them. This CDR3 is CASRRTEIGNTGELFF. The CDR3 DNA reads TGTGCCAGCAGACGTACAGAAATCGGGAACACCGGGGAGCTGTTTTTT.

This clonotype ranks as medium-sized. The V and J genes are TRBV5-1 and TRBJ1-1; weak D call: TRBD1 (5 bases). V lost 0 bases, J lost 3 bases, and 15 bases lay in between. CDR1 is SGHRS and CDR2 is YFSETQ in the germline V gene. The CDR3 has 16 amino acids. CDR3 amino acids: CASSLVLGGSDTEAFF. The CDR3 DNA follows: TGCGCCAGCAGCTTGGTTCTTGGGGGGTCGGACACTGAAGCTTTCTTT.